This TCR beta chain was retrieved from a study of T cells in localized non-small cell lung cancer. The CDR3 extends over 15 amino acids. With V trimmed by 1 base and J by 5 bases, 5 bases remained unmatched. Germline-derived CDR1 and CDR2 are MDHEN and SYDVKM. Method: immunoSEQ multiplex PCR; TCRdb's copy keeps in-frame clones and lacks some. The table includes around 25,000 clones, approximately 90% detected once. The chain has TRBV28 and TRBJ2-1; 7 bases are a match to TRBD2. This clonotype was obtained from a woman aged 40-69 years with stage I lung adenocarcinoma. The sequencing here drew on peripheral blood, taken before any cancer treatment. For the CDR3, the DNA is TGTGCCAGCAGTTTATCAGGACTAGGAAACAATGAGCAGTTCTTC. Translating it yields CASSLSGLGNNEQFF.